The TCR beta chain described here comes from a study of shared clonotypes between healthy human individuals. Libraries were prepared by immunoSEQ multiplex PCR; TCRdb keeps only in-frame clonotypes and omits some of them. Of around 2.5 million clones in the sample, 93% were seen once. The germline V gene encodes CDR1 SGHDT and CDR2 YYEEEE. CDR3 length: 13 amino acids. The ends were cut back, 7 bases at V and 1 base at J, with 8 bases in the middle. Sequenced material: naive CD4+ T cells from PBMCs. Subset: CD45RA+ positively selected. This clonotype was obtained from a man aged 18 to 30 in good health. Some clones in this sample may be carry-over from other donors' samples. This rearrangement joins TRBV5-6 to TRBJ2-2; D gene unclear. This chain's CDR3 is CASHPGNTGELFF. CDR3 coding DNA: TGTGCCAGCCACCCCGGGAACACCGGGGAGCTGTTTTTT.